Each of the 4 T cell receptor beta chains below was sequenced from the same sample in a study of memory CD4+ T cells and cytomegalovirus serostatus. The sort gate was single viable CD3+CD4+CD8-CD45RO+ cells for memory CD4+ T cells. Clones were sequenced by immunoSEQ multiplex PCR, and TCRdb holds only the in-frame ones, with some missing. The sample has about 27,000 clones; 75% to 80% are singletons. The specimen was memory CD4+ T cells from blood. All receptors come from an adult in good health and CMV-seronegative.

This chain connects TRBV7-9 to TRBJ2-5; D not resolved. CDR3 size: 11 residues. The germline V gene encodes CDR1 SEHNR and CDR2 FQNEAQ (reference sequence). Trimming took off 0 bases at V and 5 bases at J, with 1 base between the two ends. The CDR3 nucleotides are TGTGCCAGCAGCTTAGCGGAGACCCAGTACTTC. Translating gives CASSLAETQYF.

The chain combines TRBV11-2 with TRBJ2-5; 7 bases fit TRBD2. The CDR3 has 16 residues. The ends lost 2 bases at V and 7 bases at J; junction bases unmatched: 13. Per germline, CDR1 SGHAT and CDR2 FQNNGV. The CDR3 loop reads CASSLSLNGGMATQYF. The CDR3 DNA sequence: TGTGCCAGCAGCTTATCCCTTAACGGGGGGATGGCGACCCAGTACTTC.

This clone has a handful of counts. V usage is TRBV7-9 and J usage is TRBJ2-7; a weak D match, TRBD1 (6 bases). This CDR3 is built from 12 residues. Germline V gene lookup returns CDR1 SEHNR and CDR2 FQNEAQ (reference sequence). V lost 7 bases to trimming and J lost 3 bases, with 10 bases between them. The CDR3 reads CASTRTDYEQYF. The CDR3 DNA reads as TGTGCCAGCACCCGGACAGACTACGAGCAGTACTTC.

The chain carries TRBV9 and TRBJ2-7; 11 positions match TRBD1. The germline CDR1 and CDR2 sequences are SGDLS and YYNGEE. Losses at the gene ends were 7 bases for V and 6 bases for J; bases not matched to a gene: 6. This CDR3 is built from 13 residues. The CDR3 DNA reads as TGTGCCAGCGCATCGGGACAGGGGGTCGAGCAGTACTTC. It codes for CASASGQGVEQYF. Together with reference TRBV9 and TRBJ2-7, the CDR3 gives the full variable domain: DSGVTQTPKHLITATGQRVTLRCSPRSGDLSVYWYQQSLDQGLQFLIQYYNGEERAKGNILERFSAQQFPDLHSELNLSSLELGDSALYFCASASGQGVEQYFGPGTRLTVT.